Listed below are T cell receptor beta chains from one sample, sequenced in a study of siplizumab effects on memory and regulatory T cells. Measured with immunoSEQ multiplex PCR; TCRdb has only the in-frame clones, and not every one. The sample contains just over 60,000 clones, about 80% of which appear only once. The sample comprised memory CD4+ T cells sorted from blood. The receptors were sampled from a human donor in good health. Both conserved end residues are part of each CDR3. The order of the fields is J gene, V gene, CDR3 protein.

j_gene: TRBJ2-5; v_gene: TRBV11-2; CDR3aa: CASSPSTGGQETQYF
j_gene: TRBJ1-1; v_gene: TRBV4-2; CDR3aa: CASSQDGRYTEAFF
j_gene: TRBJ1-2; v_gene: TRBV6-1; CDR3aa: CASGSVQAGGYTF
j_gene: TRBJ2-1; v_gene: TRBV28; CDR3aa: CASSSVDHRLNEQFF
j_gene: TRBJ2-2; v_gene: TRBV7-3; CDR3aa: CASRSGGNTGELFF
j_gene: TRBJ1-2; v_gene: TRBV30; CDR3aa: CACAGTGNRYGYTF
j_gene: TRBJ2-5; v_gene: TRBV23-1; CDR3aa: CASSNREYQETQYF
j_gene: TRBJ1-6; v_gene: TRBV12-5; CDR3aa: CASGLDRYSPLHF
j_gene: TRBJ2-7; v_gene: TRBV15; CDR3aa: CATSRGDRNEQYF
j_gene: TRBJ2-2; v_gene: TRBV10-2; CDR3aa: CASKRDRDTGELFF
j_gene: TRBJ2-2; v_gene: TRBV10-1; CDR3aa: CASSESGPNTGELFF
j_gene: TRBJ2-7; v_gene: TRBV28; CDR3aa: CASTRGTPTYEQYF
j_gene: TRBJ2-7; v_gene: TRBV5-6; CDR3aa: CASSSGHPTYEQYF
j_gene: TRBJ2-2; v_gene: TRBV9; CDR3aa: CASSLGTGGTNTGELFF
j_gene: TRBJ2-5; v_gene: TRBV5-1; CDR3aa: CASSLAGRGETQYF
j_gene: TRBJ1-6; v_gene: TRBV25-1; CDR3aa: CASSLPGQQNSPLHF
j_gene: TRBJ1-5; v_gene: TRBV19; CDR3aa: CASSTLLGTAYIGNQPQHF
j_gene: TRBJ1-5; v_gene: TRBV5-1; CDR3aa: CASSLEGLNQPQHF
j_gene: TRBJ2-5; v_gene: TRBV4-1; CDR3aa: CASSRLAGTQETQYF
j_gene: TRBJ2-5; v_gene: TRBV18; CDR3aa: CASSPPRQLLETQYF
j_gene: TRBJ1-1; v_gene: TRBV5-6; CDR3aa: CASSLGQGRYAEAFF
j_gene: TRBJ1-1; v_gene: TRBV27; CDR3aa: CASRTQGARTEAFF
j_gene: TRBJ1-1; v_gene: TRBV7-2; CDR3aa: CASSSRGKWTEAFF
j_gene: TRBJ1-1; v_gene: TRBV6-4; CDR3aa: CASSLTGNTEAFF
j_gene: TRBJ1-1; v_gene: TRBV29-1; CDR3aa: CSVEEATNTEAFF
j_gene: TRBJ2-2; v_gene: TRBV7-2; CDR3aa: CASSLFSTGELFF
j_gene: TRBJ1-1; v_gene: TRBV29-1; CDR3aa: CSVEERTGSEAFF